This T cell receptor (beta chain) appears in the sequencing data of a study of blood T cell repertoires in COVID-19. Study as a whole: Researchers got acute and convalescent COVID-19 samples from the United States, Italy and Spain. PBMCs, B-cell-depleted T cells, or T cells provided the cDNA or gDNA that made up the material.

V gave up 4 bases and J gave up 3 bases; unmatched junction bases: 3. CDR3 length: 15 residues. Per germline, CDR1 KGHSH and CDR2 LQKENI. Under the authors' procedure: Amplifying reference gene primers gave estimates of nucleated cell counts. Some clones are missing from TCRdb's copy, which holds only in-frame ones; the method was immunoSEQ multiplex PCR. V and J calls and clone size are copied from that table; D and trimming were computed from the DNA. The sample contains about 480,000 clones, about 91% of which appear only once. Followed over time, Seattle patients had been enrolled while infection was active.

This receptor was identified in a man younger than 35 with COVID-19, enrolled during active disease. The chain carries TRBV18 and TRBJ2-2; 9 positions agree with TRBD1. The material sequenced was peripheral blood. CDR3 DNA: TGTGCCAGCTCACTGAGGACAGGGGACACCGGGGAGCTGTTTTTT. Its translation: CASSLRTGDTGELFF.